This T cell receptor (beta chain) originates from a study of T-cell reconstitution after alpha-beta-depleted transplantation in children. The ends lost 7 bases at V and 2 bases at J; junction bases unmatched: 6. The CDR3 contains 14 residues. From germline, CDR1 is WNHNN and CDR2 SYGVQD (reference sequence). Study-wide results and limits: Newly generated T cells supplied most T-cell counts and diversity one year post-transplant. From surviving recipient T cells and thymic progenitors came the high day-60 TCRbeta diversity observed in some patients.

The TCRbeta library was prepared with unique molecular identifiers. MiXCR, applied by TCRdb to the PCR reads, yields one record per CDR3 protein. The table lists fewer than 400,000 distinct CDR3 sequences, around 25% of them singletons, with roughly 11% in the top ten. With respect to this clonotype: The antigen remains undetermined.

Here the sequenced sample was PBMCs, mostly from graft donor cells, taken 180 days after TCRalphabeta/CD19-depleted stem cell transplant. The chain links TRBV10-1 to TRBJ2-7; 9 bases are shared with TRBD2. This clonotype originated in a male patient aged 10-17 years who had a stem cell transplant for acute lymphoblastic leukemia, so the T cells may come from the graft donor. CDR3 residues: CASTPSGNTYEQYF. The CDR3 nucleotides read TGCGCCAGCACTCCTAGCGGGAATACCTACGAGCAGTACTTC.